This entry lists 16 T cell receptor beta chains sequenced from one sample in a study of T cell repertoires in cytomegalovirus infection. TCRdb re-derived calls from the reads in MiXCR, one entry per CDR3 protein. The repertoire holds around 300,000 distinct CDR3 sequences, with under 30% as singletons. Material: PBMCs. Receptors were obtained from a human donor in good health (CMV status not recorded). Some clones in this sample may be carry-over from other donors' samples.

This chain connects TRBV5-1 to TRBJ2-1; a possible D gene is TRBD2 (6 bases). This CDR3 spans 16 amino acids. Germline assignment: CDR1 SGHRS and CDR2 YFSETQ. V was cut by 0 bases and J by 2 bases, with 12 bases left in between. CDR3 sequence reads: CASSLEVAGTYNEQFF. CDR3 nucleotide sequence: TGCGCCAGCAGCTTGGAAGTTGCGGGAACCTACAATGAGCAGTTCTTC.

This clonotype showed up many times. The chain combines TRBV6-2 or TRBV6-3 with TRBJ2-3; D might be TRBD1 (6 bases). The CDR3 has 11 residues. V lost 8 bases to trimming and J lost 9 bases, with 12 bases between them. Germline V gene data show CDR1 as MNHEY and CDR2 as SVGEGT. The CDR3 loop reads CASSGRGTQYF. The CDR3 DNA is TGTGCCAGCTCGGGCAGGGGAACGCAGTATTTT.

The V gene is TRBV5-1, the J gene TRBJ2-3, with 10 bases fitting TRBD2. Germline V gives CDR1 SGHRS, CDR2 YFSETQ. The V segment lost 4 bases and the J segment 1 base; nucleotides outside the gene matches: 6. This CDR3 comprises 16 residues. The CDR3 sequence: CASSRDGLAGTDTQYF. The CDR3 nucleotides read TGCGCCAGCAGCCGAGATGGACTAGCGGGCACAGATACGCAGTATTTT.

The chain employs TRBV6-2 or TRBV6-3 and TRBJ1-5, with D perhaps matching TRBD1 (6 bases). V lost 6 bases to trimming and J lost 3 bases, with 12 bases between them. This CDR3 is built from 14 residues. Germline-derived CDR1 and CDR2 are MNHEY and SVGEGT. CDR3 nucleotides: TGTGCCAGCAGCAAGGACAGAAACAATCAGCCCCAGCATTTT. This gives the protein CASSKDRNNQPQHF.

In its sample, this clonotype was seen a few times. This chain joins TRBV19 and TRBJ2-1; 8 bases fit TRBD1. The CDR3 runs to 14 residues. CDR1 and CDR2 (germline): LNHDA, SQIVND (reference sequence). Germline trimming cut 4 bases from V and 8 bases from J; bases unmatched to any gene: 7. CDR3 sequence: CASSTKTGVYEQFF. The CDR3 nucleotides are TGTGCCAGTAGTACCAAGACAGGGGTCTATGAGCAGTTCTTC.

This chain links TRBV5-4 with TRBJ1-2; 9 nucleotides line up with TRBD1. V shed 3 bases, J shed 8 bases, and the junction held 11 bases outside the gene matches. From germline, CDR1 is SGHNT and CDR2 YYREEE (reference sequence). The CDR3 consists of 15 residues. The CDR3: CASSSPGQGRDGYTF. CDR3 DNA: TGTGCCAGCAGCTCTCCGGGACAGGGAAGAGACGGCTACACCTTC.

CDR3 DNA: TGTGCCAGCAGTGGAAATAGCGGGGATAGCTCCTACAATGAGCAGTTCTTC. Residues: CASSGNSGDSSYNEQFF. The chain carries TRBV25-1 and TRBJ2-1; TRBD2 aligns across 8 bases. CDR3 length: 17 residues. The germline gives CDR1 MGHDK, CDR2 SYGVNS. Losses at the gene ends were 4 bases for V and 0 bases for J; bases not matched to a gene: 8.

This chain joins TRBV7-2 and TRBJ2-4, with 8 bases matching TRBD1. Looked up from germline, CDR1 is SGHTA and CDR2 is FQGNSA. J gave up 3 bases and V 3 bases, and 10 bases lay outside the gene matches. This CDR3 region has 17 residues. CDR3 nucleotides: TGTGCCAGCAGCTTTCGCCGGGACAGGAGTGACAAAAACATTCAGTACTTC. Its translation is CASSFRRDRSDKNIQYF.

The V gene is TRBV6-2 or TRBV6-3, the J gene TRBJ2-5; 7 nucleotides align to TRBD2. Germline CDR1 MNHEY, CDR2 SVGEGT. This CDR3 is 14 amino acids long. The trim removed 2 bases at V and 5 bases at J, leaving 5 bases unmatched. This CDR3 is CASSYAGRDETQYF. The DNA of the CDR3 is TGTGCCAGCAGTTACGCGGGGAGGGACGAGACCCAGTACTTC.

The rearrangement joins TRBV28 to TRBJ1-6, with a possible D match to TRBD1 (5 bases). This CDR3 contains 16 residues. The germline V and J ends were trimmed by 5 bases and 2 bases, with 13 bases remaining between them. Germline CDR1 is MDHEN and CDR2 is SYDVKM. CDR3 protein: CASSGGGSTYNSPLHF. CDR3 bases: TGTGCCAGCAGTGGGGGGGGAAGCACCTATAATTCACCCCTCCACTTT. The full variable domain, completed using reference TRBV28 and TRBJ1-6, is DVKVTQSSRYLVKRTGEKVFLECVQDMDHENMFWYRQDPGLGLRLIYFSYDVKMKEKGDIPEGYSVSREKKERFSLILESASTNQTSMYLCASSGGGSTYNSPLHFGNGTRLTVT.

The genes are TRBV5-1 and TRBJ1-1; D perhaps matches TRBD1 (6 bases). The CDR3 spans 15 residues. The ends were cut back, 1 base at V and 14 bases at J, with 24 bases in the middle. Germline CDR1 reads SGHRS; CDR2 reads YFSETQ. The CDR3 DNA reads TGCGCCAGCAGCTTGACAGGGAAGGGCGAAGAGACCCTCTTCTTT. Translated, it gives CASSLTGKGEETLFF.

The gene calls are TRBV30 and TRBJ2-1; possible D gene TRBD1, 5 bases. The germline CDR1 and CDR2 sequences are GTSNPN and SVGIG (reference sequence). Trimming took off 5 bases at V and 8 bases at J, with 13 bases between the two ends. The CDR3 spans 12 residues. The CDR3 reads CAWGEQADEQFF. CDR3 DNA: TGTGCCTGGGGAGAACAGGCGGATGAGCAGTTCTTC.

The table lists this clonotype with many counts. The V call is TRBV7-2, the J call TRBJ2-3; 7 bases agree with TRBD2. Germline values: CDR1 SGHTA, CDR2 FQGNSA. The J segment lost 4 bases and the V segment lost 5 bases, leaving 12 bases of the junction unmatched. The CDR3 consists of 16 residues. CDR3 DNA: TGTGCCAGCAGCCAGGTTAATAGCGGGCTCGCAGATACGCAGTATTTT. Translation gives CASSQVNSGLADTQYF.

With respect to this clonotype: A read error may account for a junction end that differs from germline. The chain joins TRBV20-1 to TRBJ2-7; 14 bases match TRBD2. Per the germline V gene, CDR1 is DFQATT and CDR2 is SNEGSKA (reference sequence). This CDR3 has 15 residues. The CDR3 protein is CSAFGLAGGAYAQYF. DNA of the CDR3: TGCAGTGCCTTTGGACTAGCGGGAGGCGCCTACGCGCAGTACTTC.

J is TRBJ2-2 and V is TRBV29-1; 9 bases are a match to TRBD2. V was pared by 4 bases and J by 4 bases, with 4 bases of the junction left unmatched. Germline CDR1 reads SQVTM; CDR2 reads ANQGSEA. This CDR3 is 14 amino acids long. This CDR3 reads CSVVVSGGTGELFF. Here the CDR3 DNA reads TGCAGCGTTGTGGTTAGCGGGGGCACCGGGGAGCTGTTTTTT.

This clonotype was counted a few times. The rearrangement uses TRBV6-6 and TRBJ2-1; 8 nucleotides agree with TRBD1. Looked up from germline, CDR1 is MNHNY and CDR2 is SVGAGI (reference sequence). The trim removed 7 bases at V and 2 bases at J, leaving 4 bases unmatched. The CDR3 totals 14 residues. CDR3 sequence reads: CASNPTGAYNEQFF. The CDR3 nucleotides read TGTGCCAGCAATCCGACAGGGGCCTACAATGAGCAGTTCTTC.